The rows below give T cell receptor beta chains drawn from one sample of a study of T cells in Graves' hyperthyroidism and ophthalmopathy. TCRdb reprocessed the multiplex PCR reads via MiXCR and lists one record per CDR3 protein. The sample has roughly 700,000 distinct CDR3 sequences; under 45% are singletons. Sample: blood. These receptors came from a woman aged 35 to 49 with Graves' hyperthyroidism. CDR3s include the opening cysteine and the closing phenylalanine or tryptophan. A D gene is named only where the DNA matches it firmly. Clone size is given for some rows only: seen once, a few or many times, or a class if the clone is expanded.

cdr3_aa | cdr3_nt | d_call | clone_size | j_call | v_call | cdr3_length
CASSAQTGGGQPQHF | TGTGCCAGTAGTGCGCAGACAGGGGGCGGTCAGCCCCAGCATTTT | TRBD1 | . | TRBJ1-5 | TRBV19 | 15
CASSLAWGRELQYF | TGCGCCAGCAGCTTGGCATGGGGCAGGGAACTCCAGTACTTC | . | . | TRBJ2-7 | TRBV5-1 | 14
CASSSGPGNYGYTF | TGTGCCAGCAGCTCGGGCCCAGGGAACTATGGCTACACCTTC | . | many | TRBJ1-2 | TRBV7-2 | 14
CASSYRGENEKLFF | TGTGCCAGCAGCTACAGGGGGGAAAATGAAAAACTGTTTTTT | TRBD1 | many | TRBJ1-4 | TRBV25-1 | 14
CASSVEGGGTGNTIYF | TGTGCCAGCAGCGTAGAGGGGGGGGGGACTGGAAACACCATATATTTT | . | . | TRBJ1-3 | TRBV9 | 16
CAISHDQGSSQPQHF | TGTGCCATCAGCCATGATCAGGGCTCGTCCCAGCCCCAGCATTTT | . | many | TRBJ1-5 | TRBV10-3 | 15
CASSPWDLGRNEQYF | TGTGCCAGTAGCCCCTGGGACCTGGGGAGGAACGAGCAGTACTTC | . | . | TRBJ2-7 | TRBV19 | 15
CATGGRTGVYEQYF | TGTGCCACTGGCGGGCGGACAGGGGTGTACGAGCAGTACTTC | TRBD1 | many | TRBJ2-7 | TRBV19 | 14
CASSVPGELFF | TGTGCCAGCAGCGTACCCGGGGAGCTGTTTTTT | . | . | TRBJ2-2 | TRBV9 | 11
CASSLEATGWTTEAFF | TGTGCCAGCAGCTTAGAGGCGACAGGGTGGACAACTGAAGCTTTCTTT | TRBD1 | many | TRBJ1-1 | TRBV7-8 | 16
CASSSPSWGGETQYF | TGTGCCAGCAGCTCGCCATCCTGGGGTGGCGAGACCCAGTACTTC | . | many | TRBJ2-5 | TRBV7-2 | 15